The 25 T cell receptor beta chains below come from one sample, sequenced in a study of T cells in Graves' hyperthyroidism and ophthalmopathy. TCR beta CDR3 regions were amplified from RNA. An initial round of RT-PCR targeting the TCR CDR3 relied on the HTBI primer set. TCRdb reprocessed the multiplex PCR reads via MiXCR and lists one record per CDR3 protein. The sample carries around 600,000 distinct CDR3 sequences, around 16% recorded once. Sample: blood. These receptors originate from a woman aged 25 to 39 with Graves' hyperthyroidism.

The V and J genes are TRBV6-1 and TRBJ2-7, with TRBD1 matching 9 bases. Per germline, CDR1 MNHNS and CDR2 SASEGT. This CDR3 is built from 13 residues. J gave up 7 bases and V 6 bases, and 7 bases lay outside the gene matches. The CDR3 DNA is TGTGCCAGCAGAAGGACAGGGGTGGCGGAGCAGTACTTC. It is translated as CASRRTGVAEQYF.

This clonotype has at least ten counts. This chain links TRBV7-2 with TRBJ2-5; the match to TRBD2 covers 12 bases. The CDR3 extends over 17 amino acids. Germline V gene data show CDR1 as SGHTA and CDR2 as FQGNSA. The trim removed 6 bases at V and 0 bases at J, leaving 8 bases unmatched. CDR3 loop: CASRLFRLAGDQETQYF. The CDR3 nucleotides are TGTGCCAGCAGATTATTTCGACTAGCGGGGGACCAAGAGACCCAGTACTTC. Full variable domain (remainder filled in from reference TRBV7-2 and TRBJ2-5): GAGVSQSPSNKVTEKGKDVELRCDPISGHTALYWYRQSLGQGLEFLIYFQGNSAPDKSGLPSDRFSAERTGGSVSTLTIQRTQQEDSAVYLCASRLFRLAGDQETQYFGPGTRLLVL.

The sample holds many counts of this clonotype. This chain uses TRBV20-1 with TRBJ2-5, with 8 bases matching TRBD2. This CDR3 is 13 amino acids long. Germline V gene data show CDR1 as DFQATT and CDR2 as SNEGSKA (reference sequence). V shed 1 base and J 5 bases; nucleotides not matched to a gene: 3. The CDR3 region has the DNA TGCAGTGCTAGAGTTGGCGGGAGGGAGACCCAGTACTTC. Encoded protein: CSARVGGRETQYF.

This clonotype was observed many times. The chain recombines TRBV28 with TRBJ2-1; the D gene is possibly TRBD2 (5 bases). V was clipped by 5 bases and J by 5 bases, with 13 bases between them. Looked up from germline, CDR1 is MDHEN and CDR2 is SYDVKM. The CDR3 loop spans 14 amino acids. The CDR3 DNA reads as TGTGCCAGCAGTCTCCCAACTAGGAACAATGAGCAGTTCTTC. Its protein is CASSLPTRNNEQFF.

This clonotype occurred many times. This rearrangement joins TRBV11-1 to TRBJ1-1; D ambiguous. Germline-derived CDR1 and CDR2 are SGHAT and FQDESV (reference sequence). Between the trimmed V and J ends, which lost 5 bases and 7 bases, there was a span of 20 bases. The CDR3 contains 15 residues. The CDR3 is CASSKNSGVTHEAFF. As DNA, the CDR3 is TGTGCCAGCAGCAAAAACTCCGGGGTAACCCATGAAGCTTTCTTT.

Turning to this clonotype: With a much larger clone just one base away, this may be a read error. The genes are TRBV7-3 and TRBJ2-7, with a tentative D call TRBD2 (6 bases). The CDR3 runs 15 residues. The V end lost 2 bases, the J end lost 3 bases, and 14 bases lay between the germline ends. In germline, CDR1 is SGHTA, CDR2 FQGTGA. CDR3 amino acids: CASSLAWRDGYEQYF. DNA for the CDR3: TGTGCCAGCAGCTTAGCGTGGCGGGACGGCTACGAGCAGTACTTC. The full variable domain, rest sourced from reference TRBV7-3 and TRBJ2-7, is GAGVSQTPSNKVTEKGKYVELRCDPISGHTALYWYRQSLGQGPEFLIYFQGTGAADDSGLPNDRFFAVRPEGSVSTLKIQRTERGDSAVYLCASSLAWRDGYEQYFGPGTRLTVT.

This clonotype was counted a few times. The chain carries TRBV19 and TRBJ2-2; 11 bases align to TRBD1. From germline, CDR1 is LNHDA and CDR2 SQIVND (reference sequence). Trimming at V came to 7 bases and at J to 4 bases, leaving 8 bases not matched to a gene. The CDR3 totals 16 residues. CDR3 region: CASMARTGGGTGELFF. As DNA, the CDR3 is TGTGCCAGTATGGCCCGGACAGGGGGCGGCACCGGGGAGCTGTTTTTT.

This chain joins TRBV10-3 and TRBJ1-5, with D hard to call. The V and J ends lost 4 bases and 0 bases respectively, with 7 bases between them. Germline CDR1 and CDR2: ENHRY and SYGVKD. The CDR3 is 14 amino acids. CDR3 DNA: TGTGCCATCAGTGTTGAGGATAGCAATCAGCCCCAGCATTTT. Its translation is CAISVEDSNQPQHF.

The CDR3 reads CASSEVYPTRNTGELFF. The CDR3 DNA follows: TGTGCCAGCAGTGAAGTATATCCGACAAGAAACACCGGGGAGCTGTTTTTT. This rearrangement joins TRBV6-4 to TRBJ2-2, with D unresolved. The germline CDR1 and CDR2 sequences are MRHNA and SNTAGT. The CDR3 is 17 amino acids. Trimming shortened V by 3 bases and J by 2 bases, and 16 bases separated the two germline ends.

This clonotype was counted a few times. The chain joins TRBV28 to TRBJ2-4; tentative D call: TRBD1 (7 bases). Germline values: CDR1 MDHEN, CDR2 SYDVKM. The V end was cut by 6 bases, the J end by 6 bases, with 12 bases between. The CDR3 length is 13 residues. The CDR3 bases are TGTGCCAGCAGCGACAGGGAGGCAAACATTCAGTACTTC. Translated, it gives CASSDREANIQYF.

This clonotype appeared a few times. V is TRBV7-9 and J is TRBJ2-7; D tentatively reads TRBD1 or TRBD2 (7 bases each). CDR3 length: 14 residues. Trimming left V 7 bases short and J 1 base short, with 14 bases between. The germline CDR1 and CDR2 sequences are SEHNR and FQNEAQ (reference sequence). The CDR3 here is CASTQGGASYEQYF. The CDR3 region has the DNA TGTGCCAGCACTCAGGGGGGGGCGTCCTACGAGCAGTACTTC.

This clonotype was observed a few times. V usage is TRBV20-1 and J usage is TRBJ2-3, with 12 bases fitting TRBD1. The CDR3 has 17 residues. Germline CDR1 reads DFQATT; CDR2 reads SNEGSKA (reference sequence). The trim removed 3 bases at V and 2 bases at J, leaving 9 bases unmatched. CDR3 bases: TGCAGTGCTAGGCCCGGGACAGGGGGCCGATCCACAGATACGCAGTATTTT. It encodes CSARPGTGGRSTDTQYF.

This sequence joins TRBV20-1 and TRBJ2-1, with 8 nucleotides matching TRBD1. This CDR3 region has 14 residues. The junction had 6 bases not matched to a gene; V was cut back by 2 bases and J by 6 bases. From germline, CDR1 is DFQATT and CDR2 SNEGSKA (reference sequence). CDR3 DNA: TGCAGTGCTAGATTGGGCACAGGGGGCAATGAGCAGTTCTTC. Translated, it gives CSARLGTGGNEQFF.

This clonotype was counted many times. The gene calls are TRBV5-1 and TRBJ1-2; 7 bases agree with TRBD1. Germline assignment: CDR1 SGHRS and CDR2 YFSETQ. This CDR3 has 12 amino acids. J gave up 8 bases and V 3 bases, and 4 bases lay outside the gene matches. CDR3 loop: CASSSQGGGYTF. The CDR3 DNA follows: TGCGCCAGCAGCTCCCAGGGGGGAGGCTACACCTTC.

This clonotype has at least ten counts. The gene calls are TRBV7-2 and TRBJ2-1; TRBD2 agrees at 12 bases. The V gene's germline CDR1 is SGHTA and CDR2 FQGNSA. The CDR3 is 15 residues long. Losses at the gene ends were 6 bases for V and 10 bases for J; bases not matched to a gene: 10. For the CDR3, the DNA is TGTGCCAGCAGATCTCTAGCGGGAGGGCCCTGGGAGCAGTTCTTC. This codes for CASRSLAGGPWEQFF.

This sequence joins TRBV24-1 and TRBJ2-5; the D is unclear. The V gene's germline CDR1 is KGHDR and CDR2 SFDVKD. There are 12 residues in the CDR3. Trimming took off 5 bases at V and 4 bases at J, with 7 bases between the two ends. The CDR3 reads CATSAGSETQYF. CDR3 nucleotides: TGTGCCACCAGTGCCGGGTCAGAGACCCAGTACTTC.

This chain connects TRBV3-1 to TRBJ2-7, with unresolved D. The CDR3 loop spans 13 amino acids. Trimming left V 1 base short and J 5 bases short, with 9 bases between. In germline, CDR1 is LGHDT, CDR2 YNNKEL (reference sequence). The CDR3 nucleotides are TGTGCCAGCAGCCAAGTGTCTGGAAACGAGCAGTACTTC. Translation gives CASSQVSGNEQYF.

V is TRBV20-1 and J is TRBJ2-1, with 9 bases lining up with TRBD2. CDR3 length equals 12 residues. Germline V gives CDR1 DFQATT, CDR2 SNEGSKA (reference sequence). V gave up 6 bases and J gave up 9 bases; unmatched junction bases: 6. Written as DNA, the CDR3 is TGCAGTGCCAGGCGGGGGGGGGGTGAGCAGTTCTTC. Protein product: CSARRGGGEQFF.

There are a few counts of this clonotype. The chain links TRBV7-2 to TRBJ2-3; D gene unclear. Trimming shortened V by 5 bases and J by 1 base, and 13 bases separated the two germline ends. This CDR3 region has 15 residues. Germline V CDR1 and CDR2: SGHTA, FQGNSA. For the CDR3, the DNA is TGTGCCAGCAGCCCAGGTTTTAGTGGCACAGATACGCAGTATTTT. Translated, it gives CASSPGFSGTDTQYF.

There are many counts of this clonotype. The chain uses TRBV2 and TRBJ1-2; weak D call: TRBD1 (6 bases). The V end lost 6 bases, the J end lost 0 bases, and 11 bases lay between the germline ends. The CDR3 contains 14 residues. Per the germline V gene, CDR1 is SNHLY and CDR2 is FYNNEI. CDR3 sequence reads: CASSADSANYGYTF. In DNA, the CDR3 is TGTGCCAGCAGCGCGGACAGCGCTAACTATGGCTACACCTTC.

The table lists this clonotype with many counts. The chain couples TRBV7-9 to TRBJ2-7, with 10 bases lining up with TRBD1. CDR1 SEHNR and CDR2 FQNEAQ come from the germline V gene (reference sequence). Trimming removed 3 bases from V and 1 base from J; junction bases left unmatched: 3. CDR3 length: 15 residues. The CDR3 sequence: CASSLQGQGSYEQYF. CDR3 coding DNA: TGTGCCAGCAGCTTGCAGGGACAGGGGTCCTACGAGCAGTACTTC.

This clonotype was detected many times. The chain links TRBV10-3 to TRBJ2-7; 8 positions agree with TRBD1. CDR3 length: 15 residues. The V gene's germline CDR1 is ENHRY and CDR2 SYGVKD. Trimming cost V 7 bases and J 0 bases; bases outside gene matches: 8. The CDR3 reads CAITPGGSRSYEQYF. The CDR3 coding sequence is TGTGCCATCACCCCAGGGGGCTCCCGCTCCTACGAGCAGTACTTC.

Ten or more counts support this clonotype. This chain uses TRBV7-3 with TRBJ2-2, with 9 bases lining up with TRBD1. The CDR3 runs 16 residues. Losses at the gene ends were 5 bases for V and 2 bases for J; bases not matched to a gene: 6. Germline-derived CDR1 and CDR2 are SGHTA and FQGTGA. CDR3 residues: CASSTRTGVNTGELFF. Here the CDR3 DNA reads TGTGCCAGCAGCACCCGGACAGGGGTTAACACCGGGGAGCTGTTTTTT. The whole variable domain, remainder taken from reference TRBV7-3 and TRBJ2-2, is GAGVSQTPSNKVTEKGKYVELRCDPISGHTALYWYRQSLGQGPEFLIYFQGTGAADDSGLPNDRFFAVRPEGSVSTLKIQRTERGDSAVYLCASSTRTGVNTGELFFGEGSRLTVL.

This clonotype was recorded many times. This sequence joins TRBV20-1 and TRBJ1-1; possible D gene TRBD1, 6 bases. V shed 4 bases and J shed 8 bases, with 11 bases lying between them. The germline V gene encodes CDR1 DFQATT and CDR2 SNEGSKA (reference sequence). The CDR3 contains 11 residues. CDR3 nucleotide sequence: TGCAGTGCTAAGAACAGGGTGGAAGCTTTCTTT. It translates to CSAKNRVEAFF.

This clonotype was found many times. The chain joins TRBV11-2 to TRBJ2-3; D gene unclear. Germline CDR1 reads SGHAT; CDR2 reads FQNNGV. The CDR3 is 13 residues long. Trimming shortened V by 1 base and J by 5 bases, and 7 bases separated the two germline ends. The CDR3: CASSLAHEDTQYF. DNA for the CDR3: TGTGCCAGCAGCTTAGCCCACGAAGATACGCAGTATTTT.